The next 23 T cell receptor beta chains were all read from a single sample in a study of blood T cell repertoires in COVID-19. Profiling relied on immunoSEQ multiplex PCR, and the TCRdb table lists in-frame clones only, not all of them. The table has about 250,000 clones, nearly 90% seen once. Sequenced input: peripheral blood. The receptors were gathered from a man younger than 35 with active or convalescent COVID-19.

The chain employs TRBV6-4 and TRBJ2-2, with D hard to call. The CDR3 is made up of 12 amino acids. V lost 6 bases and J 3 bases, leaving 5 bases between the germline ends. Looked up from germline, CDR1 is MRHNA and CDR2 is SNTAGT. DNA for the CDR3: TGTGCCAGCAGACACGACACCGGGGAGCTGTTTTTT. It yields the protein CASRHDTGELFF.

The V call is TRBV14, the J call TRBJ2-5; D is perhaps TRBD2 (5 bases). The CDR3 spans 15 residues. Germline V CDR1 and CDR2: SGHDN, FVKESK. V dropped 4 bases and J dropped 2 bases, with 14 bases sitting between them. CDR3 DNA sequence: TGTGCCAGCAGCCCCTATGCGGGCGTACAAGAGACCCAGTACTTC. The encoded protein is CASSPYAGVQETQYF.

The chain combines TRBV28 with TRBJ2-7; D remains unclear. CDR1 and CDR2 (germline): MDHEN, SYDVKM. V lost 6 bases and J lost 1, with 19 bases in between. The CDR3 extends over 16 amino acids. The CDR3 spells CASSTRVLRRSYEQYF. The CDR3 DNA follows: TGTGCCAGCAGCACTCGGGTCCTAAGGCGTTCCTACGAGCAGTACTTC.

V gene TRBV19 combines with J gene TRBJ2-3, with D uncertain. The germline V and J ends were trimmed by 5 bases and 7 bases, with 22 bases remaining between them. The CDR3 consists of 16 residues. Germline V gene data show CDR1 as LNHDA and CDR2 as SQIVND (reference sequence). The CDR3 nucleotides read TGTGCCAGTAGTCCGGCCCGTGGGCCCTCAACTTATACGCAGTATTTT. Amino acids: CASSPARGPSTYTQYF.

This chain links TRBV30 with TRBJ2-7, with 7 bases lining up with TRBD1. V trimming: 4 bases; J trimming: 6 bases; junction bases outside the gene matches: 12. CDR3 length equals 14 residues. CDR1 and CDR2 (germline): GTSNPN, SVGIG (reference sequence). CDR3 region: CAWMRQGDASEQYF. The DNA for the CDR3 is TGTGCCTGGATGAGGCAGGGGGACGCCTCCGAGCAGTACTTC.

V gene TRBV28 combines with J gene TRBJ2-7, with D maybe TRBD2 (7 bases). CDR1 is MDHEN, CDR2 SYDVKM, per germline. Trimming cost V 4 bases and J 5 bases, with 21 bases left between them. The CDR3 runs to 16 residues. The CDR3 DNA sequence: TGTGCCAGCAGTTACCGGGGGGCAGGGAAGTTCGACGAGCAGTACTTC. Its translation: CASSYRGAGKFDEQYF. The full variable domain, in which reference TRBV28 and TRBJ2-7 provide the parts outside the CDR3, is DVKVTQSSRYLVKRTGEKVFLECVQDMDHENMFWYRQDPGLGLRLIYFSYDVKMKEKGDIPEGYSVSREKKERFSLILESASTNQTSMYLCASSYRGAGKFDEQYFGPGTRLTVT.

This clone appeared a few times. The V and J genes are TRBV15 and TRBJ2-7; possible D gene TRBD1, 6 bases. The CDR3 spans 15 residues. The V and J ends lost 0 bases and 0 bases respectively, with 9 bases between them. Per the germline V gene, CDR1 is LNHNV and CDR2 is YYDKDF (reference sequence). In DNA, the CDR3 is TGTGCCACCAGCAGAGACAGGGGCAGCTCCTACGAGCAGTACTTC. Its translation: CATSRDRGSSYEQYF.

The chain is built from TRBV2 and TRBJ2-1, with 7 bases that match TRBD2. The CDR3 runs to 13 residues. V gave up 1 base and J gave up 7 bases; unmatched junction bases: 1. Per the germline V gene, CDR1 is SNHLY and CDR2 is FYNNEI. The CDR3 is CASSEVGGNEQFF. CDR3 coding DNA: TGTGCCAGCAGTGAAGTCGGGGGGAATGAGCAGTTCTTC.

This rearrangement joins TRBV9 to TRBJ2-7; 9 nucleotides match TRBD1. Looked up from germline, CDR1 is SGDLS and CDR2 is YYNGEE. V lost 4 bases, J lost 6 bases, and 11 bases stayed unmatched. The CDR3 runs to 15 residues. The CDR3 loop reads CASSPSPGTGLEQYF. CDR3 in DNA: TGTGCCAGCAGCCCGAGTCCCGGGACAGGGCTCGAGCAGTACTTC.

The chain employs TRBV5-1 and TRBJ1-4; D remains unclear. CDR1 is SGHRS, CDR2 YFSETQ, per germline. This CDR3 has 14 amino acids. Trimming removed 0 bases from V and 11 bases from J, with 14 bases in between. The CDR3 reads CASSLEGRGVKLFF. DNA for the CDR3: TGCGCCAGCAGCTTGGAAGGTCGCGGAGTGAAACTGTTTTTT.

This sequence joins TRBV9 and TRBJ1-2, with D unresolved. With 3 bases removed from V and 2 bases from J, the gap between germline ends came to 17 bases. The CDR3 has 16 amino acids. Looked up from germline, CDR1 is SGDLS and CDR2 is YYNGEE. This chain's CDR3 is CASSDLSTDLNYGYTF. CDR3 bases: TGTGCCAGCAGCGACCTATCCACAGACCTAAACTATGGCTACACCTTC.

This rearrangement joins TRBV9 to TRBJ2-3, with 15 bases matching TRBD2. Per the germline V gene, CDR1 is SGDLS and CDR2 is YYNGEE. The CDR3 spans 19 residues. V trimming: 4 bases; J trimming: 1 base; junction bases outside the gene matches: 10. This CDR3 is CASSTRTSGGASRTDTQYF. The DNA for the CDR3 is TGTGCCAGCAGCACCCGGACTAGCGGGGGGGCTTCGCGCACAGATACGCAGTATTTT. Full variable domain (rest looked up from reference TRBV9 and TRBJ2-3): DSGVTQTPKHLITATGQRVTLRCSPRSGDLSVYWYQQSLDQGLQFLIQYYNGEERAKGNILERFSAQQFPDLHSELNLSSLELGDSALYFCASSTRTSGGASRTDTQYFGPGTRLTVL.

V is TRBV4-2 and J is TRBJ2-3; 10 nucleotides align to TRBD2. The CDR3 runs 18 residues. The V gene's germline CDR1 is LGHNA and CDR2 YNFKEQ. V gave up 3 bases and J gave up 2 bases; unmatched junction bases: 11. CDR3 sequence reads: CASSQVIGAGGITDTQYF. The DNA for the CDR3 is TGTGCCAGCAGCCAGGTCATAGGAGCGGGAGGGATCACAGATACGCAGTATTTT.

V gene TRBV19 combines with J gene TRBJ1-2; TRBD1 matches at 12 bases. The CDR3 spans 14 residues. From germline, CDR1 is LNHDA and CDR2 SQIVND (reference sequence). The J segment lost 4 bases and the V segment lost 6 bases, leaving 3 bases of the junction unmatched. The CDR3 DNA follows: TGTGCCAGTAGACGGGACAGGGGGCCCTATGGCTACACCTTC. Translated: CASRRDRGPYGYTF. The full variable domain, in which reference TRBV19 and TRBJ1-2 provide the parts outside the CDR3, is DGGITQSPKYLFRKEGQNVTLSCEQNLNHDAMYWYRQDPGQGLRLIYYSQIVNDFQKGDIAEGYSVSREKKESFPLTVTSAQKNPTAFYLCASRRDRGPYGYTFGSGTRLTVV.

This clone was counted between two and nine times. The chain employs TRBV6-2 or TRBV6-3 and TRBJ1-3; D unresolved. The germline V and J ends were trimmed by 0 bases and 1 base, with 13 bases remaining between them. The length of the CDR3 is 17 residues. Germline V lookup: CDR1 MNHEY, CDR2 SVGEGT. CDR3 in DNA: TGTGCCAGCAGTTACTCGGCAGTGGGCTTATCTGGAAACACCATATATTTT. This gives the protein CASSYSAVGLSGNTIYF.

This chain links TRBV21-1 with TRBJ1-1; the table gives TRBD1 as D, unverified against the DNA. TRBV21-1 is an annotated pseudogene. There are 15 residues in the CDR3. The CDR3, as DNA: TGTGCCAGCAGCGGTGGTTGCAGGGAAAACACTGAAGCTTTCTTT. Translation: CASSGGCRENTEAFF.

The genes are TRBV28 and TRBJ1-5, with 10 bases identical to TRBD1. J was trimmed by 0 bases and V by 5 bases; bases with no gene match: 10. Germline values: CDR1 MDHEN, CDR2 SYDVKM. The CDR3 has 18 amino acids. In DNA form, the CDR3 reads TGTGCCAGCAGTGTTGAAGGACAGGGGGTTGATAGCAATCAGCCCCAGCATTTT. Amino acids: CASSVEGQGVDSNQPQHF.

The rearrangement links TRBV4-3 to TRBJ2-7, with a weak D call TRBD1 (6 bases). The CDR3 is made up of 15 amino acids. Trimming removed 1 base from V and 6 bases from J, with 16 bases in between. Germline lookup yields CDR1 LGHNA and CDR2 YSLEER. Written as DNA, the CDR3 is TGCGCCAGCAGCCAAGCTCAGGGGCGCCAATCCGAGCAGTACTTC. This codes for CASSQAQGRQSEQYF.

The CDR3 spells CASSEGSSQGFYGYTF. The DNA for the CDR3 is TGTGCCAGCAGCGAGGGTTCGTCGCAGGGGTTTTATGGCTACACCTTC. The J gene is TRBJ1-2, the V gene TRBV9, with D perhaps matching TRBD1 (6 bases). The germline gives CDR1 SGDLS, CDR2 YYNGEE. The CDR3 covers 16 residues. The V gene lost 3 bases and the J gene lost 5 bases, with 20 bases spanning the gap.

This chain joins TRBV6-2 or TRBV6-3 and TRBJ1-5, with a possible D match to TRBD1 (5 bases). V was trimmed by 6 bases and J by 7 bases, leaving 10 bases between them. The CDR3 has 12 amino acids. Germline CDR1 and CDR2: MNHEY and SVGEGT. CDR3 bases: TGTGCCAGCAGCCCCCGGGGGCAGCCCCAGCATTTT. It yields the protein CASSPRGQPQHF.

The chain couples TRBV7-6 to TRBJ2-7; 7 positions agree with TRBD2. The CDR3 is 16 residues long. In germline, CDR1 is SGHVS, CDR2 FNYEAQ. The junction had 6 bases not matched to a gene; V was cut back by 1 base and J by 0 bases. CDR3 nucleotide sequence: TGTGCCAGCAGCTTAGTGGCGGGGACTACCTCCTACGAGCAGTACTTC. Translating gives CASSLVAGTTSYEQYF.

The sample holds one count of this clone. V gene TRBV5-1 combines with J gene TRBJ2-2; TRBD1 might be the D (5 bases). V was pared by 5 bases and J by 5 bases, with 10 bases between. Per germline, CDR1 SGHRS and CDR2 YFSETQ. There are 13 residues in the CDR3. In DNA form, the CDR3 reads TGCGCCAGCAGTCAGGGCTGGACCGGGGAGCTGTTTTTT. This sequence encodes CASSQGWTGELFF.

The J gene is TRBJ1-2, the V gene TRBV11-2, with a tentative D call TRBD1 (5 bases). CDR3 length equals 13 residues. CDR1 is SGHAT and CDR2 is FQNNGV in the germline V gene. The V and J ends lost 5 bases and 4 bases respectively, with 11 bases between them. The CDR3 reads CASSPRGFYGYTF. The DNA for the CDR3 is TGTGCCAGCAGCCCCCGGGGGTTCTATGGCTACACCTTC.